This TCR beta chain was sequenced in a study of identical twins. Broader study findings: Excess sharing between twins was weaker in beta out-of-frame sequences. Cross-sectional statistics, not tracking of the same donors, supported the conclusions.

Healthy Caucasians supplied all donations. The CDR3 consists of 20 residues. Trimming removed 2 bases from V and 2 bases from J, with 27 bases in between. Germline V gives CDR1 MRHNA, CDR2 SNTAGT. A universal primer site was incorporated via template switching, and the cDNA contained unique molecular identifiers. In TCRdb, the 5' RACE reads were re-called with MiXCR into one record per CDR3 protein. This table has about 450,000 distinct CDR3 sequences, approximately 18% appearing once. Comment on this clonotype: Antigen unknown.

Sequencing used naive T cells sorted from blood. This rearrangement joins TRBV6-4 to TRBJ1-2; perhaps TRBD1 as D (5 bases). The receptor was isolated from a man aged 45-65 years in good health. This chain's CDR3 is CASSDRYIGFVRGRNYGYTF. DNA of the CDR3: TGTGCCAGCAGTGACCGCTACATTGGTTTTGTGCGGGGACGCAACTATGGCTACACCTTC.